This TCR beta chain is from a study of T cell repertoires in cytomegalovirus infection. Across the study: The study used recently identified HLA-C-restricted and well-studied HLA-B-restricted CMV epitopes. Evidence of both CMV infection and a matching HLA type came from public TCR beta signatures.

There are 15 residues in the CDR3. With V trimmed by 5 bases and J by 6 bases, 11 bases remained unmatched. Germline values: CDR1 SGHAT, CDR2 FQNNGV. Study results and limitations: The ex vivo response was dominated by HLA-C-restricted CMV-specific TCR beta clonotypes. Identification of carriers of CMV plus the relevant HLA was performed using cumulative public TCR beta family frequency.

Points on this clonotype: The target antigen is unknown.

Using its own MiXCR run on the reads, TCRdb lists one record per CDR3 protein. The data contain 800,000 to 950,000 distinct CDR3 sequences, approximately 30% of them singletons. The rearrangement joins TRBV11-2 to TRBJ1-1; TRBD1 matches at 8 bases. The sample here was cultured CD8+ T cells from PBMCs, taken from culture after CMV antigen stimulation. This sequence originates from a human donor in good health (CMV status not recorded). Some clones in this sample may be carry-over from other donors' samples. The CDR3, as DNA: TGTGCCAGCAGCCCCACGGACAGGGTCCCCGCTGAAGCTTTCTTT. Its protein product is CASSPTDRVPAEAFF.